This paragraph covers one TCR beta chain sequence. This entry comes from a study of shared clonotypes between healthy human individuals. Trimming shortened V by 3 bases and J by 6 bases, and 12 bases separated the two germline ends. Germline CDR1 SGDLS, CDR2 YYNGEE. The CDR3 consists of 14 residues. An even split of each subset's genomic DNA across several immunoSEQ plates was performed. Per the authors' pipeline: ImmunoSEQ output lacked quality scores and full-length reads, limiting matched filtering. Profiled with immunoSEQ multiplex PCR; TCRdb holds only in-frame clones, not every one. V, J and clone size are those of that table, while D and trimming were read from the DNA. The sample shows roughly 2.4 million clones, around 95% of them seen only once.

The chain links TRBV9 to TRBJ2-2; D is uncertain. This TCR was sampled from a man aged 18 to 30 in good health. The sequenced material came from naive CD4+ T cells sorted from blood. This sample's subset: CD45RA+ positively selected. The CDR3 coding sequence is TGTGCCAGCAGCGGACGCGAGGCGGCCGGGGAGCTGTTTTTT. This gives the protein CASSGREAAGELFF.